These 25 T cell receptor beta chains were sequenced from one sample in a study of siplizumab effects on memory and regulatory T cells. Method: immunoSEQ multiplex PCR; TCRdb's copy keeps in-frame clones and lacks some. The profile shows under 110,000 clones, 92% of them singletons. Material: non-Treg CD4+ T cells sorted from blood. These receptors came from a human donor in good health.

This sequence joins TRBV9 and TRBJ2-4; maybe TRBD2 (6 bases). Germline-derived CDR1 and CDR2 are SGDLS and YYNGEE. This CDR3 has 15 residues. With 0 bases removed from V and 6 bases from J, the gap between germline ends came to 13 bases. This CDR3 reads CASSVGREVGNIQYF. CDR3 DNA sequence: TGTGCCAGCAGCGTAGGCAGGGAGGTAGGAAACATTCAGTACTTC.

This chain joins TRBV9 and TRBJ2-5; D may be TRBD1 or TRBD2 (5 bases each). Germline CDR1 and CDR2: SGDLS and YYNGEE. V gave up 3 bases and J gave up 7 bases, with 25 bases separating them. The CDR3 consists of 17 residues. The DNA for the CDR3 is TGTGCCAGCAGCGCCTCCGGGACGCTGAGCAAGATAGGGACCCAGTACTTC. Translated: CASSASGTLSKIGTQYF.

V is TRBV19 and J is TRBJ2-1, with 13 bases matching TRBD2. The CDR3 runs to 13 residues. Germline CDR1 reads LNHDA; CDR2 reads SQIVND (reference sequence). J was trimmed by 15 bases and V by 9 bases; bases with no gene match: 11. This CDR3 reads CASSLTSGRDWFF. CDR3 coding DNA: TGTGCCAGCAGCCTTACTAGCGGGAGGGACTGGTTCTTC.

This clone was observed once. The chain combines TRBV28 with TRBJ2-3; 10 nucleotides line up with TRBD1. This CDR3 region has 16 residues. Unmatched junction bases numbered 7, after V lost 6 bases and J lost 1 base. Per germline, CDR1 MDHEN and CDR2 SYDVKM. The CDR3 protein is CASRSGTGARTDTQYF. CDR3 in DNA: TGTGCCAGCAGGTCCGGGACAGGGGCTCGCACAGATACGCAGTATTTT.

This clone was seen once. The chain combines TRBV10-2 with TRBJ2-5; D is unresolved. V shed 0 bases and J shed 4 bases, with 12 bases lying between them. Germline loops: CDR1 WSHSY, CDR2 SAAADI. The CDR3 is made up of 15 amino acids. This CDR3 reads CASSESGVALETQYF. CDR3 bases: TGCGCCAGCAGTGAGTCTGGTGTCGCCCTAGAGACCCAGTACTTC.

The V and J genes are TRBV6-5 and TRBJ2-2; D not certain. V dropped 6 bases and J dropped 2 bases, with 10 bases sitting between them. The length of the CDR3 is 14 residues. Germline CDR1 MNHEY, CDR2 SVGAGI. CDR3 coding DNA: TGTGCCAGCAGGAAAGGACCTAACACCGGGGAGCTGTTTTTT. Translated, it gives CASRKGPNTGELFF.

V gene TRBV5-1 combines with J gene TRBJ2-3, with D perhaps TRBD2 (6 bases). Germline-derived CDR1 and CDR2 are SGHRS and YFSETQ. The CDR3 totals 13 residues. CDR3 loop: CAESGVGTDTQYF. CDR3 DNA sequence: TGCGCGGAGTCGGGGGTTGGCACAGATACGCAGTATTTT.

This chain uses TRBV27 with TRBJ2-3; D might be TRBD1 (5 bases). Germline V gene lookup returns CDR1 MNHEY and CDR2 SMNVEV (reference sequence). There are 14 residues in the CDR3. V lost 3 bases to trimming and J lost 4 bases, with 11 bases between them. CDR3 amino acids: CASSFQGRSDTQYF. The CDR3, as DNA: TGTGCCAGCAGTTTCCAGGGTAGGTCAGATACGCAGTATTTT.

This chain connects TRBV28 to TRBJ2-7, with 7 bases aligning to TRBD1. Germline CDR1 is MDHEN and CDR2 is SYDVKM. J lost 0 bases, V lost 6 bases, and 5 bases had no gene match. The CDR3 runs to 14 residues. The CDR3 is CASSQQGTSYEQYF. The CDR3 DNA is TGTGCCAGCAGCCAACAGGGGACCTCCTACGAGCAGTACTTC. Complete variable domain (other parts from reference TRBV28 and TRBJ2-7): DVKVTQSSRYLVKRTGEKVFLECVQDMDHENMFWYRQDPGLGLRLIYFSYDVKMKEKGDIPEGYSVSREKKERFSLILESASTNQTSMYLCASSQQGTSYEQYFGPGTRLTVT.

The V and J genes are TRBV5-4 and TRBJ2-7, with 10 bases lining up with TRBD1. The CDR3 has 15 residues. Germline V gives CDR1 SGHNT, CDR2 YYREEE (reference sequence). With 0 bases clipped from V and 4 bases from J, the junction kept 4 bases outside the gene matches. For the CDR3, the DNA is TGTGCCAGCAGCTTGGGACAGGGGGCTGAGTACGAGCAGTACTTC. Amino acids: CASSLGQGAEYEQYF.

CDR3 residues: CASSLDTRRYGYTF. The CDR3 DNA reads as TGTGCCAGCAGCTTAGACACCCGTAGATATGGCTACACCTTC. This rearrangement joins TRBV11-1 to TRBJ1-2; D is uncertain. The CDR3 extends over 14 amino acids. The V and J ends lost 1 base and 5 bases respectively, with 11 bases between them. Germline V CDR1 and CDR2: SGHAT, FQDESV (reference sequence).

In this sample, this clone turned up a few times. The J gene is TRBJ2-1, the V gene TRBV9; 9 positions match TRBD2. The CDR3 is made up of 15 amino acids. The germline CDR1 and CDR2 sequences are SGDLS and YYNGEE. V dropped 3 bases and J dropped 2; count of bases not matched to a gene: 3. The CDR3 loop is CASSGSGSPYNEQFF. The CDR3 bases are TGTGCCAGCAGCGGTAGCGGGAGCCCCTACAATGAGCAGTTCTTC. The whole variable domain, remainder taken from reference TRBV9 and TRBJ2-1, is DSGVTQTPKHLITATGQRVTLRCSPRSGDLSVYWYQQSLDQGLQFLIQYYNGEERAKGNILERFSAQQFPDLHSELNLSSLELGDSALYFCASSGSGSPYNEQFFGPGTRLTVL.

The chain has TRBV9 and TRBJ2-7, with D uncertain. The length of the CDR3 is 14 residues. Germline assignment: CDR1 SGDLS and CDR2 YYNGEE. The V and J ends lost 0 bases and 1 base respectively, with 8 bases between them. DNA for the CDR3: TGTGCCAGCAGCGTAGTGGGCACTTCCTACGAGCAGTACTTC. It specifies CASSVVGTSYEQYF.

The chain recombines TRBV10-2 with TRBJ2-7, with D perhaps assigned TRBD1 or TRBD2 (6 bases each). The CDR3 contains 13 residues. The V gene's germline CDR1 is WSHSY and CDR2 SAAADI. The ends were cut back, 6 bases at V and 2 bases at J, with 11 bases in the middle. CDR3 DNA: TGCGCCAGCAGAGGACAGCGGGCCTACGAGCAGTACTTC. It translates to CASRGQRAYEQYF.

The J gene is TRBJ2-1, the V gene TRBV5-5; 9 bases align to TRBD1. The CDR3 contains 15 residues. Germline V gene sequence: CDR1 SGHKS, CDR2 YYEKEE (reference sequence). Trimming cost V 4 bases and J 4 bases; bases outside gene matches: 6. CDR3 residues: CASSPWTGAYNEQFF. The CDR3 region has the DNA TGTGCCAGCAGCCCCTGGACAGGGGCGTACAATGAGCAGTTCTTC.

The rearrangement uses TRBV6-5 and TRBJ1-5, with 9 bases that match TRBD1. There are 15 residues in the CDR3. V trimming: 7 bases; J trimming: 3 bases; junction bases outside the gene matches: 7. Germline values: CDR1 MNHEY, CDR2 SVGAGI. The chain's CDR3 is CASIQGQGNNQPQHF. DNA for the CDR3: TGTGCCAGCATACAGGGACAGGGAAACAATCAGCCCCAGCATTTT.

The CDR3 DNA is TGTGCCAGCAGTGAGACTAGCCGGTGGGATGAGCAGTTCTTC. Translating it yields CASSETSRWDEQFF. The chain has TRBV2 and TRBJ2-1; 7 nucleotides align to TRBD2. There are 14 residues in the CDR3. The germline V gene encodes CDR1 SNHLY and CDR2 FYNNEI. The V gene end was trimmed by 3 bases and the J gene end by 8 bases; junction bases not matched to a gene: 7.

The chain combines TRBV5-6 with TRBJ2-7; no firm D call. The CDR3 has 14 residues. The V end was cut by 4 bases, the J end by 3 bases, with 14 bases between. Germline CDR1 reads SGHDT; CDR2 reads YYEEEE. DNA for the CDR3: TGTGCCAGCAGCCCCCAAGGCGTTTACTACGAGCAGTACTTC. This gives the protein CASSPQGVYYEQYF.

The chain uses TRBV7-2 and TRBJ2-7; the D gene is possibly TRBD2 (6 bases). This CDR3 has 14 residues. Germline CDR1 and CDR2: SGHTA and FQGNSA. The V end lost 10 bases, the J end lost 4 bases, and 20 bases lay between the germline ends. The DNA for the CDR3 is TGTGCCACCTCCCTAGAAGGGCGGGGTTACGAGCAGTACTTC. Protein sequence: CATSLEGRGYEQYF.

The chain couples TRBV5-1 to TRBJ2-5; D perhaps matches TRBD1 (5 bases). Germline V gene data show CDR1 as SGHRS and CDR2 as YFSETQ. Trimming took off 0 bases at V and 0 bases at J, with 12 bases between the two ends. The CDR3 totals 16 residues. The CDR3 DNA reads TGCGCCAGCAGCTTGGCACTATCAGGGTACCAAGAGACCCAGTACTTC. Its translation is CASSLALSGYQETQYF.

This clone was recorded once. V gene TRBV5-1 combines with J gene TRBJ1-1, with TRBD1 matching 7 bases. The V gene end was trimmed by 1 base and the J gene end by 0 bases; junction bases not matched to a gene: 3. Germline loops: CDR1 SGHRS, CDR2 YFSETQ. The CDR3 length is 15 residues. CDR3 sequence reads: CASSLTGQMNTEAFF. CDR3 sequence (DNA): TGCGCCAGCAGCTTGACGGGACAGATGAACACTGAAGCTTTCTTT.

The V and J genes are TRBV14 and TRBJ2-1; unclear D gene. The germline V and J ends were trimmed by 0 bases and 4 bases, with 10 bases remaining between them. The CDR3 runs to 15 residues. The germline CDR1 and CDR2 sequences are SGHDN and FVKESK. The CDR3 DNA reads TGTGCCAGCAGCCAAGATTTCAGGCTTTACAATGAGCAGTTCTTC. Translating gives CASSQDFRLYNEQFF. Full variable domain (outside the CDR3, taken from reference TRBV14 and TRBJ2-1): EAGVTQFPSHSVIEKGQTVTLRCDPISGHDNLYWYRRVMGKEIKFLLHFVKESKQDESGMPNNRFLAERTGGTYSTLKVQPAELEDSGVYFCASSQDFRLYNEQFFGPGTRLTVL.

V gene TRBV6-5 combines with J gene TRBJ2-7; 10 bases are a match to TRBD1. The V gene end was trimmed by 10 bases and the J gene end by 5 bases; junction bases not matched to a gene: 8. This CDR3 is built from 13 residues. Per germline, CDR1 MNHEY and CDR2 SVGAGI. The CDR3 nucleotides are TGTGCCACACACCGGGACAGGGGCCACGAGCAGTACTTC. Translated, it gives CATHRDRGHEQYF.

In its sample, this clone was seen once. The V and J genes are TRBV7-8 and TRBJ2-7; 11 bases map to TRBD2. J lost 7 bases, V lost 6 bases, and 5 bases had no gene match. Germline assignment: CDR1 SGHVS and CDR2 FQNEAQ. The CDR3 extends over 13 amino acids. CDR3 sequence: CASSISGRGEQYF. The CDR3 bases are TGTGCCAGCAGTATTAGCGGGAGGGGTGAGCAGTACTTC.

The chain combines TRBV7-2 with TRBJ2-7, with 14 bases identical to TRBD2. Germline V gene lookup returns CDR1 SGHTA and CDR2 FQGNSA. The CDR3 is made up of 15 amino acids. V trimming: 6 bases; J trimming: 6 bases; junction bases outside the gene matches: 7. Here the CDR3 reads CASSSPGLAGVEQYF. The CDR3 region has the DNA TGTGCCAGCAGTTCCCCGGGACTAGCGGGAGTCGAGCAGTACTTC.